Listed below are T cell receptor beta chains from one sample, sequenced in a study of blood T cell repertoires in COVID-19. TCRdb keeps only in-frame clones here, not all; method: immunoSEQ multiplex PCR. Of 97,000 or so clones listed, roughly 82% are singletons. Sequencing was performed on peripheral blood. These receptor sequences come from a human donor in a cohort sampled during active COVID-19. Each CDR3 is given with its conserved first and last residue. Each record gives: J gene, clone size, V gene, D gene, CDR3 protein, CDR3 DNA. D genes are given only for firm matches. Clone size is given for some rows only: seen once, a few or many times, or a class if the clone is expanded.

>TRBJ1-2|-|TRBV29-1|TRBD1
CSVDRALGYTF
TGCAGCGTCGACAGGGCCTTGGGCTACACCTTC
>TRBJ1-2|-|TRBV7-2|-
CASSLRGNYGYTF
TGTGCCAGCAGCTTAAGAGGGAACTATGGCTACACCTTC
>TRBJ1-5|-|TRBV21-1|-
CASTSGGPGLNQPQHF
TGTGCCAGCACTTCGGGGGGGCCAGGACTCAATCAGCCCCAGCATTTT
>TRBJ1-1|-|TRBV18|TRBD1
CASSLRTGDTEAFF
TGTGCCAGCTCACTCCGGACAGGGGACACTGAAGCTTTCTTT
>TRBJ1-4|-|TRBV5-1|-
CASSLAGTMNEKLFF
TGCGCCAGCAGCTTGGCCGGGACAATGAATGAAAAACTGTTTTTT
>TRBJ1-2|-|TRBV6-2/TRBV6-3|-
CASSYQGIYGYTF
TGTGCCAGCAGTTACCAGGGGATCTATGGCTACACCTTC
>TRBJ2-2|-|TRBV5-8|TRBD1
CASSFGQGTNTGELFF
TGTGCCAGCAGCTTCGGACAGGGTACGAACACCGGGGAGCTGTTTTTT
>TRBJ2-7|-|TRBV18|-
CASSPLGQGLSYEQYF
TGTGCCAGCTCACCGCTAGGACAGGGACTATCCTACGAGCAGTACTTC
>TRBJ1-3|-|TRBV18|-
CASSPPTGRSGNTIYF
TGTGCCAGCTCACCCCCGACAGGCCGCTCTGGAAACACCATATATTTT
>TRBJ1-1|once|TRBV21-1|-
CASSKLVREGWDTEAFF
TGTGCCAGCAGCAAATTGGTCCGGGAGGGGTGGGACACTGAAGCTTTCTTT
>TRBJ1-4|few|TRBV19|TRBD1
CASSIEGPGTGLVFHEKLFF
TGTGCCAGTAGTATCGAGGGCCCCGGGACAGGGTTGGTTTTCCATGAAAAACTGTTTTTT
>TRBJ1-4|-|TRBV20-1|-
CSANTGEKLFF
TGCAGTGCGAACACGGGGGAAAAACTGTTTTTT
>TRBJ1-2|-|TRBV18|-
CASSPIWGENYGYTF
TGTGCCAGCTCACCCATCTGGGGGGAGAACTATGGCTACACCTTC
>TRBJ2-2|-|TRBV9|-
CASSIRTAGELFF
TGTGCCAGCAGCATCCGGACAGCTGGGGAGCTGTTTTTT
>TRBJ2-7|few|TRBV28|TRBD2
CASSSTRGLAGSYEQYF
TGTGCCAGCAGTTCAACCCGGGGACTAGCGGGGAGCTACGAGCAGTACTTC
>TRBJ1-5|-|TRBV7-2|TRBD1
CASSLLTGLDQPQHF
TGTGCCAGCAGCTTGTTGACAGGGCTCGATCAGCCCCAGCATTTT
>TRBJ1-2|-|TRBV7-9|TRBD1
CASSSTGGGYGYTF
TGTGCCAGCAGCTCGACAGGGGGAGGCTATGGCTACACCTTC
>TRBJ2-1|-|TRBV5-4|TRBD2
CASSLGTRDEQFF
TGTGCCAGCAGCTTGGGGACTAGAGATGAGCAGTTCTTC
>TRBJ2-7|-|TRBV9|-
CASSARTDYEQYF
TGTGCCAGCAGCGCCCGGACAGACTACGAGCAGTACTTC
>TRBJ2-2|-|TRBV5-4|TRBD2
CASSSGGGLAGTGELFF
TGTGCCAGCAGCTCCGGGGGGGGACTAGCGGGGACCGGGGAGCTGTTTTTT
>TRBJ2-3|-|TRBV6-2/TRBV6-3|-
CASSRPMDSRGTDTQYF
TGTGCCAGCAGCCGTCCGATGGACTCCCGGGGCACAGATACGCAGTATTTT
>TRBJ2-2|-|TRBV4-2|-
CASSPRRSNTGELFF
TGTGCCAGCAGCCCGAGAAGATCGAACACCGGGGAGCTGTTTTTT
>TRBJ2-3|-|TRBV5-6|-
CASSLTATDTQYF
TGTGCCAGCAGCTTGACCGCGACAGATACGCAGTATTTT
>TRBJ1-4|-|TRBV4-3|TRBD1
CASSHNRGTNEKLFF
TGCGCCAGCAGCCATAACAGGGGAACTAATGAAAAACTGTTTTTT
>TRBJ1-4|-|TRBV4-2|-
CASSQPARVDEKLFF
TGTGCCAGCAGCCAACCGGCCAGGGTAGACGAAAAACTGTTTTTT
>TRBJ1-4|-|TRBV5-1|-
CASSIRQGNEKLFF
TGCGCCAGCAGCATTAGGCAGGGTAACGAAAAACTGTTTTTT
>TRBJ2-3|-|TRBV4-1|TRBD1
CASSQTGVRDTQYF
TGCGCCAGCAGCCAAACAGGGGTGAGAGATACGCAGTATTTT
>TRBJ2-5|once|TRBV7-2|TRBD2
CASSPGRGGETQYF
TGTGCCAGCAGCCCGGGGCGGGGGGGCGAGACCCAGTACTTC
>TRBJ2-1|-|TRBV28|-
CASSFPVGSNEQFF
TGTGCCAGCAGTTTCCCGGTGGGCAGCAATGAGCAGTTCTTC
>TRBJ2-1|few|TRBV7-2|TRBD2
CASSLAGLVSEQFF
TGTGCCAGCAGCTTAGCGGGACTAGTCAGTGAGCAGTTCTTC
>TRBJ2-3|-|TRBV5-4|TRBD2
CASSLPSGGSYTDTQYF
TGTGCCAGCAGCTTACCTAGCGGGGGCAGTTACACAGATACGCAGTATTTT
>TRBJ2-6|-|TRBV14|-
CASSQELFSLSGANVLTF
TGTGCCAGCAGCCAAGAATTGTTTAGTCTTTCTGGGGCCAACGTCCTGACTTTC
>TRBJ1-1|-|TRBV7-8|-
CASSSFGTEAFF
TGTGCCAGCAGTTCTTTCGGTACTGAAGCTTTCTTT
>TRBJ2-1|-|TRBV30|TRBD2
CAWRPLLLAGTGNEQFF
TGTGCCTGGAGGCCCCTTCTACTAGCGGGGACGGGCAATGAGCAGTTCTTC
>TRBJ2-3|-|TRBV30|-
CAWSLPPRASDTQYF
TGTGCCTGGAGTCTGCCACCCAGGGCATCAGATACGCAGTATTTT
>TRBJ1-4|-|TRBV18|TRBD1
CASSPPGQGAVNEKLFF
TGTGCCAGCTCACCCCCGGGACAGGGGGCCGTTAATGAAAAACTGTTTTTT
>TRBJ2-3|-|TRBV2|-
CASSEALPGDTQYF
TGTGCCAGCAGTGAAGCGCTTCCGGGGGATACGCAGTATTTT
>TRBJ2-7|-|TRBV6-5|-
CASSYSRGGLGEQYF
TGTGCCAGCAGTTACTCTAGGGGGGGCCTAGGGGAGCAGTACTTC
>TRBJ2-5|-|TRBV3-1/TRBV3-2|TRBD2
CASSPGTSGRETQYF
TGTGCCAGCAGCCCCGGGACTAGCGGGCGAGAGACCCAGTACTTC
>TRBJ1-4|-|TRBV11-2|TRBD1
CASSFGPGQGYWLGEKLFF
TGTGCCAGCAGCTTCGGCCCGGGACAGGGGTATTGGTTGGGTGAAAAACTGTTTTTT
>TRBJ1-4|-|TRBV7-9|TRBD1
CASSRGTGREKLFF
TGTGCCAGCAGCCGCGGGACAGGGCGCGAAAAACTGTTTTTT
>TRBJ2-7|-|TRBV11-2|-
CASSLNLLQGAAYEQYF
TGTGCCAGCAGCTTAAATCTCCTACAGGGAGCGGCCTACGAGCAGTACTTC
>TRBJ2-1|-|TRBV9|TRBD2
CASSVSLAGAPSYNEQFF
TGTGCCAGCAGCGTAAGTTTAGCGGGGGCCCCCTCCTACAATGAGCAGTTCTTC
>TRBJ2-3|-|TRBV5-1|TRBD2
CASSPTSSSTDTQYF
TGCGCCAGCAGCCCGACTAGCAGTAGCACAGATACGCAGTATTTT
>TRBJ2-3|-|TRBV9|-
CASSTAGTDTQYF
TGTGCCAGCAGCACCGCGGGGACAGATACGCAGTATTTT
>TRBJ2-7|-|TRBV28|-
CASSSTGLSSYEQYF
TGTGCCAGCAGTTCCACTGGACTGAGCTCCTACGAGCAGTACTTC
>TRBJ2-7|-|TRBV10-2|TRBD2
CASSESAGGGAYEQYF
TGCGCCAGCAGTGAGTCCGCCGGCGGGGGGGCCTACGAGCAGTACTTC
>TRBJ2-3|-|TRBV4-1|TRBD1
CASSPRQGATDTQYF
TGCGCCAGCAGCCCTAGACAGGGAGCCACAGATACGCAGTATTTT
>TRBJ2-7|-|TRBV5-1|TRBD1
CASSLSGQGREQYF
TGCGCCAGCAGCCTAAGCGGACAGGGACGCGAGCAGTACTTC
>TRBJ2-7|-|TRBV7-2|TRBD2
CASSSSGGHYEQYF
TGTGCCAGCAGCAGTAGCGGGGGGCACTACGAGCAGTACTTC
>TRBJ1-1|few|TRBV19|-
CASSSHVGGANTEAFF
TGTGCCAGTAGTAGTCACGTAGGGGGGGCCAACACTGAAGCTTTCTTT
>TRBJ1-5|-|TRBV6-5|-
CASSRAGEGQPQHF
TGTGCCAGCAGCAGGGCAGGGGAGGGTCAGCCCCAGCATTTT
>TRBJ2-5|-|TRBV19|-
CASSMRAGSQETQYF
TGTGCCAGTAGTATGAGGGCGGGGAGCCAAGAGACCCAGTACTTC
>TRBJ2-3|-|TRBV11-3|-
CASTVGRGARDTQYF
TGTGCCAGCACCGTTGGCCGGGGGGCTCGAGATACGCAGTATTTT
>TRBJ1-4|-|TRBV28|TRBD1
CASHTPSPGQINEKLFF
TGTGCCAGCCATACGCCAAGCCCGGGACAGATTAATGAAAAACTGTTTTTT
>TRBJ1-1|-|TRBV9|-
CASSPRTPNTEAFF
TGTGCCAGCAGCCCGCGGACACCGAACACTGAAGCTTTCTTT
>TRBJ1-2|few|TRBV25-1|-
CASSGLGTTYNGYTF
TGTGCCAGCAGTGGACTCGGGACAACGTATAATGGCTACACCTTC
>TRBJ1-1|-|TRBV21-1|-
CASSKIRHYRTNTEAFF
TGTGCCAGCAGCAAAATTCGCCACTACAGGACCAACACTGAAGCTTTCTTT
>TRBJ1-1|-|TRBV7-3|-
CASSLGAMNTEAFF
TGTGCCAGCAGCTTGGGGGCCATGAACACTGAAGCTTTCTTT